These 31 T cell receptor beta chains were all obtained from the same sample, sequenced in a study of T-cell reconstitution after alpha-beta-depleted transplantation in children. As it was prepared, the TCRbeta library received unique molecular identifiers. TCRdb passed the PCR reads through MiXCR, listing each CDR3 protein once. The sample consists of 200,000 to 300,000 distinct CDR3 sequences, around 13% of them appearing once. Sequenced material: PBMCs from the stem cell graft donor, taken from the stem cell graft. Receptors were obtained from a human donor who donated a stem cell graft to a child with acute lymphoblastic leukemia.

In its sample, this clonotype was seen many times. The chain recombines TRBV12-3 or TRBV12-4 with TRBJ1-3; perhaps TRBD1 as D (6 bases). CDR3 size: 13 residues. The V end lost 5 bases, the J end lost 4 bases, and 9 bases lay between the germline ends. CDR3 loop: CASSPGTGNTIYF. The CDR3 bases are TGTGCCAGCAGTCCTGGGACAGGAAACACCATATATTTT.

This clonotype was seen repeatedly, ten times or more. The chain joins TRBV28 to TRBJ2-7, with TRBD1 identical over 9 bases. V lost 2 bases and J lost 4; bases outside the gene matches: 6. This CDR3 contains 15 residues. CDR1 is MDHEN and CDR2 is SYDVKM in the germline V gene. CDR3 in amino acids: CASSLPDRGIYEQYF. The CDR3 bases are TGTGCCAGCAGTTTACCTGACAGGGGGATTTACGAGCAGTACTTC. Full variable domain (missing parts from reference TRBV28 and TRBJ2-7): DVKVTQSSRYLVKRTGEKVFLECVQDMDHENMFWYRQDPGLGLRLIYFSYDVKMKEKGDIPEGYSVSREKKERFSLILESASTNQTSMYLCASSLPDRGIYEQYFGPGTRLTVT.

This clonotype was picked up many times. J is TRBJ1-2 and V is TRBV6-1; the D gene is possibly TRBD1 (6 bases). Germline CDR1 MNHNS, CDR2 SASEGT. The CDR3 has 16 residues. The V end lost 2 bases, the J end lost 4 bases, and 17 bases lay between the germline ends. CDR3 sequence: CASSERQGKTGYGYTF. DNA of the CDR3: TGTGCCAGCAGTGAAAGGCAGGGGAAGACGGGCTATGGCTACACCTTC.

This clonotype was detected many times. The chain has TRBV6-4 and TRBJ2-1; 8 nucleotides agree with TRBD2. There are 16 residues in the CDR3. Germline CDR1 MRHNA, CDR2 SNTAGT. Trimming took 0 bases from V and 3 from J; bases not matched to a gene: 4. The CDR3 loop reads CASSDSGSGSYNEQFF. CDR3 DNA: TGTGCCAGCAGTGACTCGGGGAGCGGGAGCTACAATGAGCAGTTCTTC.

Points on this clonotype: A much larger clone differs by one base, so this may be a read error. The chain links TRBV27 to TRBJ2-7; 11 nucleotides align to TRBD2. J gave up 6 bases and V 7 bases, and 8 bases lay outside the gene matches. The CDR3 extends over 14 amino acids. Germline V gene sequence: CDR1 MNHEY, CDR2 SMNVEV (reference sequence). The CDR3: CASTRLAGNTEQYF. CDR3 DNA: TGTGCCAGCACCCGACTAGCGGGAAACACCGAGCAGTACTTC.

This clonotype has a count of ten or more. The chain combines TRBV7-2 with TRBJ1-5; no clear D. V gave up 1 base and J gave up 2 bases, with 12 bases separating them. The CDR3 consists of 16 residues. Germline V gives CDR1 SGHTA, CDR2 FQGNSA. The CDR3 region is CASSLDSGVGNQPQHF. CDR3 in DNA: TGTGCCAGCAGCTTAGACTCGGGTGTGGGCAATCAGCCCCAGCATTTT.

On this clonotype itself: A much larger clone differs by one base, so this may be a read error. This chain links TRBV7-2 with TRBJ1-5; 7 nucleotides match TRBD1. The CDR3 contains 15 residues. Germline V gene data show CDR1 as SGHTA and CDR2 as FQGNSA. Trimming took 5 bases from V and 1 from J; bases not matched to a gene: 5. The CDR3 region is CASSPQGLSNQPQHF. In nucleotides, the CDR3 is TGTGCCAGCAGCCCACAGGGGTTAAGCAATCAGCCCCAGCATTTT.

This clonotype was counted ten times or more. The chain couples TRBV3-1 to TRBJ2-3; D possibly corresponds to TRBD2 (5 bases). The CDR3 runs to 13 residues. Per germline, CDR1 LGHDT and CDR2 YNNKEL (reference sequence). V lost 3 bases, J lost 1 base, and 5 bases lay in between. The CDR3 DNA reads TGTGCCAGCAGCCAGCGGGGCACAGATACGCAGTATTTT. This sequence encodes CASSQRGTDTQYF.

The CDR3 coding sequence is TGCAGCGTTGAACAGGGTTGGGCTGAAGCTTTCTTT. It is translated as CSVEQGWAEAFF. The chain couples TRBV29-1 to TRBJ1-1, with D tentatively TRBD1 (5 bases). Trimming stripped 2 bases from V and 6 bases from J, with 10 bases between. The germline CDR1 and CDR2 sequences are SQVTM and ANQGSEA. This CDR3 contains 12 residues.

This clonotype was recorded many times. The chain uses TRBV7-2 and TRBJ1-2; D unresolved. From germline, CDR1 is SGHTA and CDR2 FQGNSA. Trimming took off 6 bases at V and 8 bases at J, with 7 bases between the two ends. The CDR3 is 10 amino acids. The chain's CDR3 is CASRSWGYTF. The CDR3 DNA sequence: TGTGCCAGCAGGTCTTGGGGCTACACCTTC.

This clonotype showed up many times. This chain joins TRBV12-3 or TRBV12-4 and TRBJ2-3; D unclear. The CDR3 spans 14 residues. The V end lost 5 bases, the J end lost 6 bases, and 15 bases lay between the germline ends. CDR3 sequence (DNA): TGTGCCAGCAGTCGAGGACCGGAAGGGGATACGCAGTATTTT. Translated: CASSRGPEGDTQYF.

This clonotype was detected ten times or more. The CDR3 sequence is CSVDTGQGLADTQYF. The CDR3 region has the DNA TGCAGCGTCGATACAGGGCAGGGGTTAGCAGATACGCAGTATTTT. The chain has TRBV29-1 and TRBJ2-3, with a weak D call TRBD1 (6 bases). V was clipped by 6 bases and J by 4 bases, with 20 bases between them. The CDR3 contains 15 residues. CDR1 SQVTM and CDR2 ANQGSEA come from the germline V gene.

This clonotype was recorded at least ten times. The CDR3 nucleotides are TGTGCCACCATGGGCGGGCACACTGAAGCTTTCTTT. This gives the protein CATMGGHTEAFF. V is TRBV27 and J is TRBJ1-1; D uncertain. This CDR3 comprises 12 residues. Germline V CDR1 and CDR2: MNHEY, SMNVEV (reference sequence). Trimming removed 10 bases from V and 3 bases from J, with 12 bases in between.

This clonotype has at least ten counts. V usage is TRBV5-1 and J usage is TRBJ2-5; no clear D gene. CDR3 length equals 13 residues. Germline CDR1 reads SGHRS; CDR2 reads YFSETQ. V lost 4 bases to trimming and J lost 5 bases, with 12 bases between them. CDR3 DNA sequence: TGCGCCAGCAGCCCGCTCCGAGAGGAGACCCAGTACTTC. Translating gives CASSPLREETQYF.

This clonotype showed up many times. The gene calls are TRBV5-1 and TRBJ1-1; the D gene is possibly TRBD1 (5 bases). V dropped 0 bases and J dropped 3 bases, with 6 bases sitting between them. From germline, CDR1 is SGHRS and CDR2 YFSETQ. This CDR3 spans 13 amino acids. The CDR3 region has the DNA TGCGCCAGCAGCTTGGCCAGGGACACTGAAGCTTTCTTT. Its translation: CASSLARDTEAFF.

The table lists this clonotype with many counts. This chain connects TRBV6-2 or TRBV6-3 to TRBJ1-5; D gene uncertain. Germline CDR1 MNHEY, CDR2 SVGEGT. Trimming shortened V by 6 bases and J by 8 bases, and 14 bases separated the two germline ends. The CDR3 sequence is 13 residues long. The CDR3 loop reads CASRDGRAEPQHF. For the CDR3, the DNA is TGTGCCAGCAGAGACGGAAGGGCAGAGCCCCAGCATTTT.

This clonotype was seen repeatedly, ten times or more. The chain couples TRBV7-9 to TRBJ1-4; D is undetermined. The CDR3 has 15 amino acids. Germline V lookup: CDR1 SEHNR, CDR2 FQNEAQ (reference sequence). V was clipped by 1 base and J by 0 bases, with 6 bases between them. CDR3 nucleotides: TGTGCCAGCAGCTTAGACGGAGCAACTAATGAAAAACTGTTTTTT. Protein product: CASSLDGATNEKLFF.

This clonotype was detected ten times or more. The genes are TRBV27 and TRBJ2-7; 9 bases map to TRBD1. Trimming removed 5 bases from V and 3 bases from J; junction bases left unmatched: 5. The germline CDR1 and CDR2 sequences are MNHEY and SMNVEV (reference sequence). This CDR3 has 14 residues. CDR3 nucleotide sequence: TGTGCCAGCAGTACTACAGGGGGCGGCTACGAGCAGTACTTC. This codes for CASSTTGGGYEQYF.

This clonotype was detected many times. The J gene is TRBJ2-1, the V gene TRBV5-1; D may match TRBD1 or TRBD2 (5 bases each). V was shortened by 9 bases and J by 3 bases, with 19 bases between the two germline ends. There are 15 residues in the CDR3. The germline CDR1 and CDR2 sequences are SGHRS and YFSETQ. The CDR3 sequence: CATRSGPFNYNEQFF. The CDR3 nucleotides read TGCGCCACCCGTTCGGGACCCTTCAACTACAATGAGCAGTTCTTC.

This clonotype was detected ten times or more. The chain joins TRBV2 to TRBJ2-2, with D perhaps TRBD2 (7 bases). V dropped 7 bases and J dropped 6 bases, with 18 bases sitting between them. Germline CDR1 and CDR2: SNHLY and FYNNEI. CDR3 length: 15 residues. CDR3 in DNA: TGTGCCAGCAATAGGGCGGGGGCCCTTCCCGGGGAGCTGTTTTTT. Protein: CASNRAGALPGELFF.

This clonotype was picked up many times. The gene calls are TRBV11-1 and TRBJ2-2; tentatively, D is TRBD1 (6 bases). CDR1 is SGHAT and CDR2 is FQDESV in the germline V gene (reference sequence). The V gene lost 5 bases and the J gene lost 0 bases, with 22 bases spanning the gap. The CDR3 is made up of 19 amino acids. CDR3 bases: TGTGCCAGCAGCCCTCATCCGGGGTTACAGGGCGCGAACACCGGGGAGCTGTTTTTT. Translated: CASSPHPGLQGANTGELFF.

Of note for this clonotype: A clone one base away is much larger, so this may be a read error. The chain uses TRBV7-6 and TRBJ2-7; TRBD2 might be the D (6 bases). The length of the CDR3 is 15 residues. Trimming removed 5 bases at V and 2 bases at J, with 16 bases between. Germline V CDR1 and CDR2: SGHVS, FNYEAQ. For the CDR3, the DNA is TGTGCCAGCAGCCCCCGTGCGGGGAAACCCTACGAGCAGTACTTC. Amino acids: CASSPRAGKPYEQYF.

This clonotype came up many times. The chain recombines TRBV12-3 or TRBV12-4 with TRBJ2-2, with D maybe TRBD1 (7 bases). V lost 4 bases and J 7 bases, leaving 16 bases between the germline ends. CDR3 length: 15 residues. The CDR3 loop reads CASSYTGAGSGELFF. The CDR3 DNA sequence: TGTGCCAGCAGTTACACAGGGGCGGGGAGCGGGGAGCTGTTTTTT.

This clonotype was seen repeatedly, ten times or more. This rearrangement joins TRBV7-9 to TRBJ2-5; 12 nucleotides match TRBD2. The V gene's germline CDR1 is SEHNR and CDR2 FQNEAQ (reference sequence). The CDR3 extends over 15 amino acids. J lost 2 bases, V lost 2 bases, and 0 bases had no gene match. The CDR3: CASSLTSGRQETQYF. The CDR3 region has the DNA TGTGCCAGCAGCTTAACTAGCGGGAGGCAAGAGACCCAGTACTTC.

This clonotype was detected ten times or more. This sequence joins TRBV7-2 and TRBJ1-3, with a possible D match to TRBD1 (6 bases). The CDR3 is 16 amino acids. Germline V gene sequence: CDR1 SGHTA, CDR2 FQGNSA. V was pared by 1 base and J by 6 bases, with 16 bases between. The CDR3 protein is CASSLEWAGVENTIYF. CDR3 DNA sequence: TGTGCCAGCAGCTTAGAATGGGCAGGGGTTGAAAACACCATATATTTT. Supplemented by reference TRBV7-2 and TRBJ1-3, the full variable domain reads GAGVSQSPSNKVTEKGKDVELRCDPISGHTALYWYRQSLGQGLEFLIYFQGNSAPDKSGLPSDRFSAERTGGSVSTLTIQRTQQEDSAVYLCASSLEWAGVENTIYFGEGSWLTVV.

In its sample, this clonotype was seen many times. This sequence joins TRBV20-1 and TRBJ2-7, with 7 bases identical to TRBD1. Unmatched junction bases numbered 8, after V lost 6 bases and J lost 3 bases. In germline, CDR1 is DFQATT, CDR2 SNEGSKA (reference sequence). The length of the CDR3 is 13 residues. The CDR3 DNA is TGCAGTGCAAAAACAGGGGTAGTCTACGAGCAGTACTTC. Translation gives CSAKTGVVYEQYF.

This clonotype has ten or more counts. J is TRBJ2-7 and V is TRBV5-1; D uncertain. The germline CDR1 and CDR2 sequences are SGHRS and YFSETQ. V was trimmed by 3 bases and J by 0 bases, leaving 4 bases between them. The length of the CDR3 is 12 residues. The CDR3 is CASSWDSYEQYF. CDR3 coding DNA: TGCGCCAGCAGCTGGGACTCCTACGAGCAGTACTTC.

This clonotype was recorded at least ten times. This chain joins TRBV28 and TRBJ2-7, with TRBD1 matching 8 bases. Germline values: CDR1 MDHEN, CDR2 SYDVKM. CDR3 length: 16 amino acids. The J segment lost 3 bases and the V segment lost 1 base, leaving 8 bases of the junction unmatched. Here the CDR3 reads CASSLSGQGFSYEQYF. DNA of the CDR3: TGTGCCAGCAGTTTATCAGGACAGGGTTTCAGCTACGAGCAGTACTTC.

This clonotype was recorded at least ten times. The chain has TRBV20-1 and TRBJ2-3; the D is unclear. From germline, CDR1 is DFQATT and CDR2 SNEGSKA (reference sequence). The V gene lost 5 bases and the J gene lost 2 bases, with 17 bases spanning the gap. There are 15 residues in the CDR3. The CDR3 spells CSAPPDLPLTDTQYF. The CDR3 coding sequence is TGCAGTGCTCCCCCTGACCTTCCCCTCACAGATACGCAGTATTTT.

The rearrangement joins TRBV6-2 or TRBV6-3 to TRBJ2-2; possible D gene TRBD1, 5 bases. The CDR3 length is 14 residues. CDR1 is MNHEY, CDR2 SVGEGT, per germline. V lost 1 base and J lost 4, with 7 bases in between. DNA of the CDR3: TGTGCCAGCAGTTACTGGCAGGGCACCGGGGAGCTGTTTTTT. Translating gives CASSYWQGTGELFF.

This clonotype was recorded at least ten times. An end of the junction differs from the germline gene, which may be a read error. The V and J genes are TRBV7-7 and TRBJ2-7; D may be TRBD1 (6 bases). The length of the CDR3 is 13 residues. Germline CDR1 is SSHAT and CDR2 is FNYEAQ (reference sequence). The CDR3 DNA reads as TGTGCTAGCAGCACCGGGACAAGCTACGAGCAGTACTTC. The encoded protein is CASSTGTSYEQYF.